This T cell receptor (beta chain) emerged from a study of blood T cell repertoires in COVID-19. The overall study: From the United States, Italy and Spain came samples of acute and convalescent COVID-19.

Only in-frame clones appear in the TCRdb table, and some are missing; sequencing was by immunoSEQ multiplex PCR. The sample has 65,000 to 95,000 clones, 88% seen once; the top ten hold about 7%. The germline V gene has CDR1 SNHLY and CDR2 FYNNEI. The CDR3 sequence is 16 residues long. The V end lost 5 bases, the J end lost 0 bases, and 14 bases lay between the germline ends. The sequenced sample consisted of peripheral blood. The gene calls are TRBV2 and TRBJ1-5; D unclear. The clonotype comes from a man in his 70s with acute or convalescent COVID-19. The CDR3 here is CASSPGWSLSNQPQHF. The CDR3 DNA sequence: TGTGCCAGCAGTCCCGGTTGGAGTCTTAGCAATCAGCCCCAGCATTTT. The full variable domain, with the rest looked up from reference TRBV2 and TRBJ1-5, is EPEVTQTPSHQVTQMGQEVILRCVPISNHLYFYWYRQILGQKVEFLVSFYNNEISEKSEIFDDQFSVERPDGSNFTLKIRSTKLEDSAMYFCASSPGWSLSNQPQHFGDGTRLSIL.